Presented here are 20 T cell receptor beta chains from one specimen sequenced in a study of cytomegalovirus exposure and HLA in healthy donors. 60 Vbeta and 13 Jbeta primers were used in PCR. Method: immunoSEQ multiplex PCR; TCRdb's copy keeps in-frame clones and lacks some. Seen in this sample are 100,000 to 150,000 clones; the ten most common clones hold more than 1.5%. Sequenced: PBMCs. All receptors come from a man aged 18 to 35 in good health and CMV-seronegative.

The chain combines TRBV7-6 with TRBJ2-5, with a possible D match to TRBD2 (6 bases). Trimming cost V 6 bases and J 4 bases, with 36 bases left between them. CDR1 is SGHVS, CDR2 FNYEAQ, per germline. The CDR3 spans 21 residues. In DNA form, the CDR3 reads TGTGCCAGCAGTCATACTGGGAGGCTGGGGCGTGGAGGTGCCCGACGAGAGACCCAGTACTTC. Translated: CASSHTGRLGRGGARRETQYF.

The chain employs TRBV5-1 and TRBJ2-5; 7 positions match TRBD1. Germline lookup yields CDR1 SGHRS and CDR2 YFSETQ. The trim removed 4 bases at V and 1 base at J, leaving 4 bases unmatched. The length of the CDR3 is 14 residues. The CDR3 DNA is TGCGCCAGCAGCCCGGGGACAGTCCAAGAGACCCAGTACTTC. Protein sequence: CASSPGTVQETQYF.

The chain joins TRBV18 to TRBJ2-7; 8 bases are a match to TRBD1. The V gene end was trimmed by 3 bases and the J gene end by 6 bases; junction bases not matched to a gene: 1. CDR1 and CDR2 (germline): KGHSH, LQKENI. The CDR3 is 12 amino acids. CDR3 loop: CASSPDRAEQYF. CDR3 coding DNA: TGTGCCAGCTCACCGGACAGGGCCGAGCAGTACTTC.

The J gene is TRBJ2-2, the V gene TRBV9, with D tentatively TRBD1 (5 bases). CDR1 and CDR2 (germline): SGDLS, YYNGEE. The V end was cut by 3 bases, the J end by 0 bases, with 15 bases between. The CDR3 spans 17 residues. CDR3 DNA sequence: TGTGCCAGCAGCGGTCCGTTACAGGACACGAACACCGGGGAGCTGTTTTTT. It codes for CASSGPLQDTNTGELFF. The variable domain in full, completed from reference TRBV9 and TRBJ2-2, reads DSGVTQTPKHLITATGQRVTLRCSPRSGDLSVYWYQQSLDQGLQFLIQYYNGEERAKGNILERFSAQQFPDLHSELNLSSLELGDSALYFCASSGPLQDTNTGELFFGEGSRLTVL.

The chain combines TRBV6-5 with TRBJ2-3, with 8 positions matching TRBD1. V trimming: 0 bases; J trimming: 3 bases; junction bases outside the gene matches: 5. The CDR3 extends over 16 amino acids. Germline CDR1 reads MNHEY; CDR2 reads SVGAGI. CDR3 DNA sequence: TGTGCCAGCAGTTACTCAAGGACAGGGATGACAGATACGCAGTATTTT. It specifies CASSYSRTGMTDTQYF.

The chain recombines TRBV5-6 with TRBJ1-5, with D perhaps TRBD1 (5 bases). This CDR3 is 16 amino acids long. Trimming took 4 bases from V and 0 from J, leaving 14 bases between them. The germline gives CDR1 SGHDT, CDR2 YYEEEE. Here the CDR3 DNA reads TGTGCCAGCAGCGCGACGACAGACAATAGCAATCAGCCCCAGCATTTT. It is translated as CASSATTDNSNQPQHF.

The rearrangement joins TRBV6-6 to TRBJ2-5, with a possible D match to TRBD1 (6 bases). The better agreement between TRBJ2-7 and the DNA end casts doubt on the J call. Per germline, CDR1 MNHNY and CDR2 SVGAGI (reference sequence). This CDR3 is 11 amino acids long. This chain's CDR3 is CASRQGNEQYF. In nucleotides, the CDR3 is TGTGCCAGCAGACAGGGTAACGAGCAGTACTTC.

The genes are TRBV5-5 and TRBJ2-1, with D perhaps matching TRBD2 (6 bases). Germline V lookup: CDR1 SGHKS, CDR2 YYEKEE (reference sequence). This CDR3 region has 16 residues. Trimming pared 5 bases from V and 1 base from J, leaving 16 bases between. CDR3 region: CASRGGRDGSYNEQFF. For the CDR3, the DNA is TGTGCCAGCAGGGGAGGCCGGGACGGGTCCTACAATGAGCAGTTCTTC.

The chain links TRBV28 to TRBJ2-1; 7 bases are shared with TRBD1. The CDR3 contains 13 residues. Per the germline V gene, CDR1 is MDHEN and CDR2 is SYDVKM. Trimming removed 2 bases from V and 5 bases from J; junction bases left unmatched: 0. In DNA form, the CDR3 reads TGTGCCAGCAGTTTAGGGACAGACAATGAGCAGTTCTTC. Protein: CASSLGTDNEQFF.

The chain carries TRBV11-2 and TRBJ1-6; possible D gene TRBD1, 6 bases. The V gene lost 0 bases and the J gene lost 3 bases, with 18 bases spanning the gap. CDR1 and CDR2 from the germline V gene are SGHAT and FQNNGV. This CDR3 region has 19 residues. DNA of the CDR3: TGTGCCAGCAGCTTAGATCCTCTGACAGGCTTCAACTATAATTCACCCCTCCACTTT. This translates into CASSLDPLTGFNYNSPLHF.

The chain joins TRBV6-4 to TRBJ1-6, with 7 bases fitting TRBD1. The CDR3 consists of 15 residues. The V and J ends lost 6 bases and 8 bases, in that order; junction bases with no gene match: 10. Germline CDR1 is MRHNA and CDR2 is SNTAGT. In DNA, the CDR3 is TGTGCCAGCAGATCAGAGGACAGGTCCTATTCACCCCTCCACTTT. Protein product: CASRSEDRSYSPLHF.

A word on this clone: Other DNA variants within this sample encode the same CDR3. The V gene is TRBV14, the J gene TRBJ2-7; D is perhaps TRBD2 (5 bases). Germline loops: CDR1 SGHDN, CDR2 FVKESK. The V gene lost 4 bases and the J gene lost 5 bases, with 18 bases spanning the gap. CDR3 size: 15 residues. CDR3 coding DNA: TGTGCCAGCAGCCTACTAGTAGGGTTCCGTCACGAGCAGTACTTC. Its translation is CASSLLVGFRHEQYF.

This chain uses TRBV5-6 with TRBJ1-3; 7 positions match TRBD1. Per the germline V gene, CDR1 is SGHDT and CDR2 is YYEEEE. The CDR3 has 14 residues. The V gene end was trimmed by 4 bases and the J gene end by 4 bases; junction bases not matched to a gene: 5. The CDR3 protein is CASSPGGAGNTIYF. For the CDR3, the DNA is TGTGCCAGCAGCCCAGGGGGTGCGGGAAACACCATATATTTT.

The chain recombines TRBV28 with TRBJ1-5, with D uncertain. Between the trimmed V and J ends, which lost 2 bases and 5 bases, there was a span of 4 bases. Germline V gives CDR1 MDHEN, CDR2 SYDVKM. CDR3 length: 12 residues. The CDR3 nucleotides read TGTGCCAGCAGTTTACCCTATCAGCCCCAGCATTTT. This translates into CASSLPYQPQHF. The full variable domain, with the rest looked up from reference TRBV28 and TRBJ1-5, is DVKVTQSSRYLVKRTGEKVFLECVQDMDHENMFWYRQDPGLGLRLIYFSYDVKMKEKGDIPEGYSVSREKKERFSLILESASTNQTSMYLCASSLPYQPQHFGDGTRLSIL.

V gene TRBV7-3 combines with J gene TRBJ2-1; a possible D gene is TRBD2 (6 bases). V gave up 3 bases and J gave up 3 bases, with 12 bases separating them. CDR1 and CDR2 (germline): SGHTA, FQGTGA. The CDR3 spans 15 residues. CDR3: CASSFIAANYNEQFF. The CDR3 bases are TGTGCCAGCAGCTTTATAGCGGCAAACTACAATGAGCAGTTCTTC.

The chain links TRBV28 to TRBJ2-7, with 8 positions matching TRBD2. This CDR3 comprises 16 residues. The V gene end was trimmed by 3 bases and the J gene end by 4 bases; junction bases not matched to a gene: 11. Germline V lookup: CDR1 MDHEN, CDR2 SYDVKM. The CDR3 DNA reads TGTGCCAGCAGTTTGGGTAGCGGGATGGAAATGTACGAGCAGTACTTC. This codes for CASSLGSGMEMYEQYF.

The J gene is TRBJ2-1, the V gene TRBV19; 7 bases are shared with TRBD2. The CDR3 contains 16 residues. J lost 5 bases, V lost 1 base, and 8 bases had no gene match. Germline CDR1 and CDR2: LNHDA and SQIVND (reference sequence). CDR3 in amino acids: CASSIVSGLVNNEQFF. CDR3 bases: TGTGCCAGTAGTATAGTGTCCGGACTAGTAAACAATGAGCAGTTCTTC. Using reference TRBV19 and TRBJ2-1 for the parts outside the CDR3, the full variable domain is DGGITQSPKYLFRKEGQNVTLSCEQNLNHDAMYWYRQDPGQGLRLIYYSQIVNDFQKGDIAEGYSVSREKKESFPLTVTSAQKNPTAFYLCASSIVSGLVNNEQFFGPGTRLTVL.

The chain joins TRBV20-1 to TRBJ1-6; no clear D. The CDR3 totals 9 residues. Looked up from germline, CDR1 is DFQATT and CDR2 is SNEGSKA (reference sequence). CDR3 sequence (DNA): TGCAATTACCGGTCCCCCCTCCACTTT. The encoded protein is CNYRSPLHF.

J is TRBJ1-2 and V is TRBV5-4; D unclear. The germline CDR1 and CDR2 sequences are SGHNT and YYREEE (reference sequence). This CDR3 contains 14 residues. V was trimmed by 2 bases and J by 4 bases, leaving 12 bases between them. The CDR3 sequence: CASSFREFGYGYTF. As DNA, the CDR3 is TGTGCCAGCAGCTTCCGGGAATTTGGCTATGGCTACACCTTC.

This chain links TRBV7-2 with TRBJ1-4; possible D gene TRBD1, 5 bases. This CDR3 comprises 15 residues. In germline, CDR1 is SGHTA, CDR2 FQGNSA. V was trimmed by 3 bases and J by 8 bases, leaving 16 bases between them. The CDR3 is CASSLVGQGVEKLFF. As DNA, the CDR3 is TGTGCCAGCAGCTTGGTAGGGCAAGGGGTAGAAAAACTGTTTTTT.